A selection of T cell receptor beta chains follows, all from one sample in a study of T-cell memory formation after mild COVID-19. TCRdb re-called the 5' RACE reads with MiXCR, one entry per CDR3 protein. The sample yields 550,000 to 700,000 distinct CDR3 sequences, roughly 17% seen once. Sequencing was done on a sample of PBMCs or a T cell subset sorted from them (not recorded which). The origin of the receptors is an adult woman who had mild COVID-19 (a few samples of this study predate the infection). Cell type and time point are not known. The CDR3 runs from the conserved cysteine through the conserved F or W. Fields, in order: J gene, clone size, D gene, V gene, CDR3 protein, CDR3 DNA. A D gene is named only where the DNA matches it firmly. Size is stated for part of the rows, as once, few or many counts, or as a class when the clone is expanded.

j_gene: TRBJ2-2; abundance: few; d_gene: .; v_gene: TRBV7-6; CDR3aa: CASSSRSEFTGELFF; CDR3nt: TGTGCCAGCAGCTCCCGCAGCGAATTCACCGGGGAGCTGTTTTTT
j_gene: TRBJ2-3; abundance: many; d_gene: TRBD1; v_gene: TRBV7-9; CDR3aa: CASTLGQGADTQYF; CDR3nt: TGTGCCAGCACCCTGGGACAGGGGGCAGATACGCAGTATTTT
j_gene: TRBJ2-7; abundance: .; d_gene: .; v_gene: TRBV18; CDR3aa: CASREGGATYEQYF; CDR3nt: TGTGCCAGCCGGGAAGGGGGGGCCACATACGAGCAGTACTTC
j_gene: TRBJ2-6; abundance: .; d_gene: TRBD1; v_gene: TRBV6-5; CDR3aa: CASRDRGISGANVLTF; CDR3nt: TGTGCCAGTCGGGACAGGGGGATATCGGGGGCCAACGTCCTGACTTTC
j_gene: TRBJ2-2; abundance: many; d_gene: TRBD1; v_gene: TRBV11-2; CDR3aa: CASSSSQGADWTGELFF; CDR3nt: TGTGCCAGCAGCTCTTCACAGGGGGCCGATTGGACCGGGGAGCTGTTTTTT
j_gene: TRBJ2-3; abundance: .; d_gene: .; v_gene: TRBV27; CDR3aa: CASSPLLGPQDLNTQYF; CDR3nt: TGTGCCAGCAGTCCTCTTTTGGGGCCGCAGGATCTTAATACGCAGTATTTT
j_gene: TRBJ2-7; abundance: .; d_gene: .; v_gene: TRBV9; CDR3aa: CASSASVGSYEQYF; CDR3nt: TGTGCCAGCAGCGCCAGTGTGGGCTCCTACGAGCAGTACTTC
j_gene: TRBJ2-5; abundance: .; d_gene: TRBD1; v_gene: TRBV6-6; CDR3aa: CALVGGYRDRTNQETQYF; CDR3nt: TGTGCACTCGTAGGGGGTTACCGGGACAGAACCAACCAAGAGACCCAGTACTTC
j_gene: TRBJ2-1; abundance: few; d_gene: .; v_gene: TRBV27; CDR3aa: CASSLSGLLAYNEQFF; CDR3nt: TGTGCCAGCAGTTTATCCGGGCTGTTGGCTTACAATGAGCAGTTCTTC
j_gene: TRBJ1-2; abundance: .; d_gene: TRBD1; v_gene: TRBV10-3; CDR3aa: CAIGQGDYGYTF; CDR3nt: TGTGCCATCGGACAGGGGGACTATGGCTACACCTTC
j_gene: TRBJ2-3; abundance: few; d_gene: .; v_gene: TRBV6-5; CDR3aa: CASRRRLTDTQYF; CDR3nt: TGTGCCAGCAGAAGGAGACTCACAGATACGCAGTATTTT
j_gene: TRBJ1-5; abundance: .; d_gene: .; v_gene: TRBV12-3/TRBV12-4; CDR3aa: CASTALWTGFQGQPQHF; CDR3nt: TGTGCCAGCACCGCCCTCTGGACGGGGTTTCAGGGGCAGCCCCAGCATTTT
j_gene: TRBJ2-1; abundance: .; d_gene: TRBD1; v_gene: TRBV19; CDR3aa: CASGQGAANEQFF; CDR3nt: TGTGCCAGTGGCCAGGGGGCGGCTAATGAGCAGTTCTTC
j_gene: TRBJ1-1; abundance: .; d_gene: .; v_gene: TRBV6-6; CDR3aa: CAHGGQNTEAFF; CDR3nt: TGTGCCCACGGGGGCCAGAACACTGAAGCTTTCTTT
j_gene: TRBJ2-2; abundance: .; d_gene: .; v_gene: TRBV6-4; CDR3aa: CASRQGDSNTGELFF; CDR3nt: TGTGCCAGCAGACAGGGTGATTCGAACACCGGGGAGCTGTTTTTT
j_gene: TRBJ1-5; abundance: .; d_gene: TRBD1; v_gene: TRBV4-1; CDR3aa: CASSQDRGTGNQPQHF; CDR3nt: TGCGCCAGCAGCCAAGACAGGGGGACAGGTAATCAGCCCCAGCATTTT
j_gene: TRBJ1-3; abundance: few; d_gene: .; v_gene: TRBV4-2; CDR3aa: CASSQVGGVGNTIYF; CDR3nt: TGTGCCAGCAGCCAAGTTGGAGGGGTCGGAAACACCATATATTTT
j_gene: TRBJ1-1; abundance: .; d_gene: .; v_gene: TRBV7-9; CDR3aa: CASSLGWGMDTEAFF; CDR3nt: TGTGCCAGCAGCTTAGGATGGGGAATGGACACTGAAGCTTTCTTT
j_gene: TRBJ1-1; abundance: .; d_gene: .; v_gene: TRBV27; CDR3aa: CASRAAGPNTEAFF; CDR3nt: TGTGCCAGCAGGGCGGCAGGGCCGAACACTGAAGCTTTCTTT
j_gene: TRBJ2-7; abundance: .; d_gene: .; v_gene: TRBV6-2/TRBV6-3; CDR3aa: CASSSDTTYEQYF; CDR3nt: TGTGCCAGCAGTTCGGACACCACCTACGAGCAGTACTTC
j_gene: TRBJ1-5; abundance: .; d_gene: .; v_gene: TRBV5-1; CDR3aa: CASSLAPGLRDQNSNQPQHF; CDR3nt: TGCGCCAGCAGCTTGGCTCCAGGGTTGAGAGATCAGAATAGCAATCAGCCCCAGCATTTT
j_gene: TRBJ1-5; abundance: .; d_gene: .; v_gene: TRBV12-2; CDR3aa: CAGGIWDQPQHF; CDR3nt: TGTGCAGGAGGGATCTGGGATCAGCCCCAGCATTTT
j_gene: TRBJ1-1; abundance: many; d_gene: .; v_gene: TRBV9; CDR3aa: CASSVDRVNTEAFF; CDR3nt: TGTGCCAGCAGCGTAGACAGGGTAAACACTGAAGCTTTCTTT
j_gene: TRBJ2-2; abundance: few; d_gene: .; v_gene: TRBV29-1; CDR3aa: CSVGGQGVNTGELFF; CDR3nt: TGCAGCGTTGGAGGTCAGGGTGTAAACACCGGGGAGCTGTTTTTT
j_gene: TRBJ2-7; abundance: .; d_gene: .; v_gene: TRBV9; CDR3aa: CASSVAAGHSYEQYF; CDR3nt: TGTGCCAGCAGCGTAGCGGCGGGGCACTCCTACGAGCAGTACTTC
j_gene: TRBJ2-1; abundance: few; d_gene: TRBD2; v_gene: TRBV15; CDR3aa: CATSGGLAGRHEQFF; CDR3nt: TGTGCCACCAGCGGAGGACTAGCGGGACGGCATGAGCAGTTCTTC
j_gene: TRBJ1-1; abundance: .; d_gene: .; v_gene: TRBV5-1; CDR3aa: CASSQGSLTNTEAFF; CDR3nt: TGCGCCAGCAGCCAGGGGTCCTTAACGAACACTGAAGCTTTCTTT
j_gene: TRBJ2-7; abundance: many; d_gene: .; v_gene: TRBV5-1; CDR3aa: CASSLEQSYEQYF; CDR3nt: TGCGCCAGCAGCTTGGAACAGTCCTACGAGCAGTACTTC
j_gene: TRBJ1-2; abundance: .; d_gene: .; v_gene: TRBV6-1; CDR3aa: CASRVGDTYGYTF; CDR3nt: TGTGCCAGCAGGGTGGGGGACACCTATGGCTACACCTTC
j_gene: TRBJ2-2; abundance: few; d_gene: .; v_gene: TRBV19; CDR3aa: CASKAFNTGELFF; CDR3nt: TGTGCCAGTAAGGCCTTTAACACCGGGGAGCTGTTTTTT
j_gene: TRBJ1-2; abundance: .; d_gene: .; v_gene: TRBV4-1; CDR3aa: CASSRTVVVYGYTF; CDR3nt: TGCGCCAGCAGCCGGACCGTTGTCGTCTATGGCTACACCTTC
j_gene: TRBJ2-1; abundance: many; d_gene: TRBD1; v_gene: TRBV4-3; CDR3aa: CASSQEGQGDEQFF; CDR3nt: TGCGCCAGCAGCCAAGAGGGGCAGGGGGATGAGCAGTTCTTC
j_gene: TRBJ1-2; abundance: once; d_gene: TRBD1; v_gene: TRBV6-5; CDR3aa: CASSYLGQEVYGYTF; CDR3nt: TGTGCCAGCAGTTACTTGGGACAGGAGGTCTATGGCTACACCTTC
j_gene: TRBJ2-1; abundance: many; d_gene: .; v_gene: TRBV19; CDR3aa: CASSITGINEQFF; CDR3nt: TGTGCCAGTAGTATAACCGGGATCAATGAGCAGTTCTTC
j_gene: TRBJ2-2; abundance: .; d_gene: TRBD2; v_gene: TRBV7-3; CDR3aa: CASSLLSAGAANTGELFF; CDR3nt: TGTGCCAGCAGCTTACTGTCGGCGGGAGCGGCGAACACCGGGGAGCTGTTTTTT
j_gene: TRBJ1-1; abundance: .; d_gene: .; v_gene: TRBV24-1; CDR3aa: CATSFRAEAFF; CDR3nt: TGTGCCACCAGTTTTCGGGCTGAAGCTTTCTTT
j_gene: TRBJ2-5; abundance: .; d_gene: TRBD1; v_gene: TRBV7-8; CDR3aa: CASSLVRGRKQETQYF; CDR3nt: TGTGCCAGCAGCTTAGTCAGGGGGCGGAAACAAGAGACCCAGTACTTC
j_gene: TRBJ1-1; abundance: few; d_gene: TRBD1; v_gene: TRBV30; CDR3aa: CALQGLTEAFF; CDR3nt: TGTGCCTTACAGGGGCTTACTGAAGCTTTCTTT
j_gene: TRBJ1-2; abundance: .; d_gene: TRBD1; v_gene: TRBV12-3/TRBV12-4; CDR3aa: CASNPPGGSYGYTF; CDR3nt: TGTGCCAGCAATCCCCCAGGGGGCAGCTATGGCTACACCTTC
j_gene: TRBJ2-1; abundance: few; d_gene: .; v_gene: TRBV5-1; CDR3aa: CASSLGSVNNEQFF; CDR3nt: TGCGCCAGCAGCTTGGGCTCCGTGAACAATGAGCAGTTCTTC
j_gene: TRBJ2-1; abundance: few; d_gene: .; v_gene: TRBV24-1; CDR3aa: CATNPGPTTNEQFF; CDR3nt: TGTGCCACCAACCCGGGCCCTACCACCAATGAGCAGTTCTTC
j_gene: TRBJ2-2; abundance: .; d_gene: TRBD1; v_gene: TRBV7-3; CDR3aa: CASSTGQGATGELFF; CDR3nt: TGTGCCAGCAGTACGGGACAGGGGGCCACCGGGGAGCTGTTTTTT
j_gene: TRBJ2-3; abundance: many; d_gene: .; v_gene: TRBV5-1; CDR3aa: CASREPSTDTQYF; CDR3nt: TGCGCCAGCCGTGAACCTAGCACAGATACGCAGTATTTT